This T cell receptor beta chain was identified in a study of shared clonotypes between healthy human individuals. The germline gives CDR1 LNHDA, CDR2 SQIVND (reference sequence). The CDR3 covers 13 residues. Deletions cut 6 bases from V and 3 bases from J, with 9 bases between. It was about 180 ng DNA, about 30,000 T cell genomes, that sorted-subset replicate PCRs used. TCRdb's copy holds only in-frame clones and misses some; the assay was immunoSEQ multiplex PCR. The profile covers around 1.6 million clones, with approximately 98% appearing a single time and about 0.45% taken by the ten largest. The donors, healthy adults who were HIV-negative, had experienced no recent acute infections or vaccinations.

The TCR comes from a man aged 25-45 years in good health. The chain is built from TRBV19 and TRBJ1-5; D uncertain. The sample taken for sequencing was naive CD4+ T cells sorted from blood. Regarding subset: CD45RA+ positively selected. The CDR3 coding sequence is TGTGCCAGTAGGCGCCAGGACAATCAGCCCCAGCATTTT. Its protein is CASRRQDNQPQHF.